This TCR beta chain was recovered during a study of blood T cell repertoires in COVID-19. The V gene's germline CDR1 is SEHNR and CDR2 FQNEAQ (reference sequence). The CDR3 extends over 13 amino acids. V lost 2 bases, J lost 1 base, and 5 bases lay in between. Original methodology: Estimated nucleated cell counts came from reference gene primer amplification. This table comes from immunoSEQ multiplex PCR, and its TCRdb copy is limited to in-frame clones, with some not included. V and J calls and clone size are those listed in that table; D and trimming were worked out from the DNA. The sample lists about 130,000 clones, more than 70% seen once, with approximately 12% in the top ten.

This rearrangement joins TRBV7-9 to TRBJ1-2; D is unresolved. Specimen: peripheral blood. This receptor was taken from a woman in her twenties or thirties who had recovered from COVID-19. The CDR3 coding sequence is TGTGCCAGCAGCTTATTAAATAACTATGGCTACACCTTC. The encoded protein is CASSLLNNYGYTF.